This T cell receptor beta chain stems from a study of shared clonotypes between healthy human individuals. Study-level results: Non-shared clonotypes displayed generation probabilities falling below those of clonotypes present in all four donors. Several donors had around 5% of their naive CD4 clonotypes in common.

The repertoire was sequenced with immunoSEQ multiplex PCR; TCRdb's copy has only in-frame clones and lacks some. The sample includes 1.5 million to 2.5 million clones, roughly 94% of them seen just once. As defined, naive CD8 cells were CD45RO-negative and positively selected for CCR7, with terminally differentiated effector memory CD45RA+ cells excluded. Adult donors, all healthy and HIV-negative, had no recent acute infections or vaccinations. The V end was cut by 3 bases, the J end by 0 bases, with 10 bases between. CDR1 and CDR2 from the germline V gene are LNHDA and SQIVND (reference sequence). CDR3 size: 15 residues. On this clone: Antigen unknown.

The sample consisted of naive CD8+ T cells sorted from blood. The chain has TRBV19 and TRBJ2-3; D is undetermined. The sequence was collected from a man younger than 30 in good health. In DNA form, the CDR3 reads TGTGCCAGTAGTATGGGGTGGAGCAGCACAGATACGCAGTATTTT. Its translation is CASSMGWSSTDTQYF.